There are a few counts of the clone carrying this TCR beta chain. What it recognizes is unknown. CDR1 and CDR2 (germline): MNHEY, SMNVEV (reference sequence). The CDR3 length is 13 residues. Trimming removed 5 bases from V and 5 bases from J, with 12 bases in between. This specimen comes from a study of T cell repertoires in cytomegalovirus infection. Study details: Researchers turned to recently identified HLA-C-restricted CMV epitopes as well as well-studied HLA-B-restricted ones. Matching HLA type, along with CMV infection, was indicated by public TCR beta signatures. Regarding the study as a whole: Identification of carriers of CMV plus the relevant HLA was achieved through cumulative public TCR beta family frequency. The ex vivo response showed dominance by HLA-C-restricted CMV-specific TCR beta clonotypes.

MiXCR was run by TCRdb on the reads, yielding one entry per CDR3 protein. The sample contains roughly 990,000 distinct CDR3 sequences, approximately 31% of which appear only once. The material was cultured CD8+ T cells from PBMCs, obtained from culture after CMV antigen stimulation. The rearrangement uses TRBV27 and TRBJ1-1, with D perhaps matching TRBD1 (6 bases). The clonotype comes from a human donor in good health (CMV status not recorded). Some clones in this sample may be carry-over from other donors' samples. The CDR3 region is CASSAGADTEAFF. The DNA for the CDR3 is TGTGCCAGCAGTGCGGGGGCTGATACTGAAGCTTTCTTT.